This is a list of T cell receptor beta chains from one sample in a study of a mutant IDH1 vaccine in newly diagnosed glioma. Profiled with immunoSEQ multiplex PCR; TCRdb holds only in-frame clones, not every one. The sample has about 59,000 clones; around 92% are singletons. The source material was PBMCs, sampled from a glioma patient treated with radiotherapy, temozolomide or both. Every receptor here comes from a man in his fifties with glioma. Each CDR3 is given with its conserved first and last residue. D genes are given only for firm matches. Expanded clones get a size class; other rows say once, few or many, or leave the size out.

-	13	-	TRBV7-2	TRBJ1-3	TGTGCCAGCAGCTTGGGGACGGGAAACACCATATATTTT	CASSLGTGNTIYF
-	13	-	TRBV7-3	TRBJ2-7	TGTGCCAGCAGCTTCCGGGGCGGAAGAGAGCAGTACTTC	CASSFRGGREQYF
-	17	-	TRBV5-1	TRBJ2-3	TGCGCCAGCAGCCCGGAGGACTCAGCCCTTAGCACAGATACGCAGTATTTT	CASSPEDSALSTDTQYF
-	16	TRBD1	TRBV7-9	TRBJ2-3	TGTGCCAGCAGACCAAGGACAGGCGGTAATAGAGATACGCAGTATTTT	CASRPRTGGNRDTQYF
-	19	TRBD2	TRBV5-4	TRBJ2-2	TGTGCCAGCAGCTCGAGACTAGCGGGAATCGGTTATCGTGCCGGGGAGCTGTTTTTT	CASSSRLAGIGYRAGELFF
-	12	TRBD1	TRBV6-1	TRBJ1-2	TGTGCCAGCTTACAACAGGGGTCTGGCTACACCTTC	CASLQQGSGYTF
-	15	-	TRBV6-4	TRBJ2-1	TGTGCCAGCAGCGAGGAGCGGGACAGATACAATGAGCAGTTCTTC	CASSEERDRYNEQFF
once	17	TRBD1	TRBV28	TRBJ2-3	TGTGCCAGCAGCTCTTCTGGACAGGGGGCTGGCACAGATACGCAGTATTTT	CASSSSGQGAGTDTQYF
-	12	TRBD1	TRBV6-5	TRBJ2-7	TGTGCCAGCCGCGACAGGGACCACGAGCAGTACTTC	CASRDRDHEQYF
-	13	-	TRBV30	TRBJ1-5	TGTGCCTGGAGTCGTCAGGGAGGTCAGCCCCAGCATTTT	CAWSRQGGQPQHF